This TCR beta chain was found in a study of shared clonotypes between healthy human individuals. Repertoires were generated with immunoSEQ multiplex PCR, while TCRdb's copy carries only in-frame clones and drops some. This sample has approximately 1,000,000 clones, with about 80% found just once. CDR1 and CDR2 (germline): MGHRA, YSYEKL. V lost 4 bases to trimming and J lost 4 bases, with 13 bases between them. This CDR3 has 14 amino acids. This TCR came from a man between 18 and 29 years old in good health. Some clones in this sample may be carry-over from other donors' samples. The material sequenced was memory CD4+ T cells from PBMCs. Stated subset: CD45RA-negative fraction. This rearrangement joins TRBV4-1 to TRBJ1-1, with a possible D match to TRBD1 (6 bases). The CDR3: CASSRGGAGTEAFF. The CDR3, as DNA: TGCGCCAGCAGCCGGGGGGGCGCGGGCACTGAAGCTTTCTTT.